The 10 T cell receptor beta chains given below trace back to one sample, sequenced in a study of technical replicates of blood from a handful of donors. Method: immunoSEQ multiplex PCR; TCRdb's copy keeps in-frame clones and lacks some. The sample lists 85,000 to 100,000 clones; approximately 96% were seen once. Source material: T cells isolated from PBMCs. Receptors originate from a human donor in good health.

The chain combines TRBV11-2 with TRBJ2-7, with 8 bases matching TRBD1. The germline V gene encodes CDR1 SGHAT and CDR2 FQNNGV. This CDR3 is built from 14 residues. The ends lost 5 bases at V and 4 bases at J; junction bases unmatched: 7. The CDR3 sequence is CASSQRTGRYEQYF. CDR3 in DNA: TGTGCCAGCAGCCAAAGGACAGGGAGGTACGAGCAGTACTTC.

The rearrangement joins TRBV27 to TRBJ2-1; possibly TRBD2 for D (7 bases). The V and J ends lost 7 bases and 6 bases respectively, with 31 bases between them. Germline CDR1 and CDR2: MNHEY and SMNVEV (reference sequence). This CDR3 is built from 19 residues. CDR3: CASMVRGGVQVGRANEQFF. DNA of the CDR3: TGTGCCAGCATGGTGAGGGGGGGGGTTCAGGTGGGGAGGGCCAATGAGCAGTTCTTC.

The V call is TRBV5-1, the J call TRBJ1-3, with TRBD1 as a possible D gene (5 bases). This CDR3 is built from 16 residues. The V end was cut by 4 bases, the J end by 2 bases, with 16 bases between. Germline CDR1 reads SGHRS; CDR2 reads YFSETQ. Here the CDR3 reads CASSDPGGGAGNTIYF. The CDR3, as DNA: TGCGCCAGCAGCGACCCTGGTGGGGGGGCTGGAAACACCATATATTTT.

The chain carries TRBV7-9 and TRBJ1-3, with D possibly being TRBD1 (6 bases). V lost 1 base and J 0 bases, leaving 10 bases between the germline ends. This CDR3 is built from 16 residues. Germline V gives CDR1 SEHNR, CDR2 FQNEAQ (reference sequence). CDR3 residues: CASSLEGGYSGNTIYF. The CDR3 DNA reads TGTGCCAGCAGCTTAGAGGGGGGGTACTCTGGAAACACCATATATTTT. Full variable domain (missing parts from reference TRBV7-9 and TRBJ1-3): DTGVSQNPRHKITKRGQNVTFRCDPISEHNRLYWYRQTLGQGPEFLTYFQNEAQLEKSRLLSDRFSAERPKGSFSTLEIQRTEQGDSAMYLCASSLEGGYSGNTIYFGEGSWLTVV.

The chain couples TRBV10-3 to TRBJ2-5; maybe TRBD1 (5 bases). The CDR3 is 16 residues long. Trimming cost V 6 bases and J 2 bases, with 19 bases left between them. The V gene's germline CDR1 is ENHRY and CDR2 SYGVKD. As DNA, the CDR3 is TGTGCCATCAGCCCCAGGGCTCACAATACACAAGAGACCCAGTACTTC. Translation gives CAISPRAHNTQETQYF.

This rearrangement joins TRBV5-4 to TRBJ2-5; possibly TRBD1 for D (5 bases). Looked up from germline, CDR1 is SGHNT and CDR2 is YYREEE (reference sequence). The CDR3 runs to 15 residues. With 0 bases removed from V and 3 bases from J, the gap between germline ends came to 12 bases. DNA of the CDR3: TGTGCCAGCAGCTTGGATTCAGGGTTCGAAGAGACCCAGTACTTC. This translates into CASSLDSGFEETQYF.

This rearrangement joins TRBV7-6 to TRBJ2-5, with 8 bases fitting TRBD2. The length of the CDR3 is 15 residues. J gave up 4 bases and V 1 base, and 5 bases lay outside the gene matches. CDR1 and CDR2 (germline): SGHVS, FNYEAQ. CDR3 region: CASSLGREGGETQYF. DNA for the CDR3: TGTGCCAGCAGCTTAGGACGGGAGGGTGGAGAGACCCAGTACTTC. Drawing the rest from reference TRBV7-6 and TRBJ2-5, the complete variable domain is GAGVSQSPRYKVTKRGQDVALRCDPISGHVSLYWYRQALGQGPEFLTYFNYEAQQDKSGLPNDRFSAERPEGSISTLTIQRTEQRDSAMYRCASSLGREGGETQYFGPGTRLLVL.

CDR3 DNA: TGCGCCAGCAGCCAAGCAGAAGTTGCCACAGACAGGGGGCGCGGGGAGACCCAGTACTTC. The encoded protein is CASSQAEVATDRGRGETQYF. The chain links TRBV4-1 to TRBJ2-5, with 10 bases fitting TRBD1. J gave up 5 bases and V 1 base, and 19 bases lay outside the gene matches. Per germline, CDR1 MGHRA and CDR2 YSYEKL. This CDR3 region has 20 residues.

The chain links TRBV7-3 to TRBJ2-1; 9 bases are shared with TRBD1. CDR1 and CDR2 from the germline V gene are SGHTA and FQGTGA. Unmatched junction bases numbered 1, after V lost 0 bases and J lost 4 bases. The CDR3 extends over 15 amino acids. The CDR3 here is CASSLTGQGYNEQFF. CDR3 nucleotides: TGTGCCAGCAGCTTAACGGGACAGGGTTACAATGAGCAGTTCTTC.

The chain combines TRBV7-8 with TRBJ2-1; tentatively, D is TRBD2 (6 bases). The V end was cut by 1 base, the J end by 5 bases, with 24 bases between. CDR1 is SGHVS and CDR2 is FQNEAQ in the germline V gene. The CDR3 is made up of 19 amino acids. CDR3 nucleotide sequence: TGTGCCAGCAGCTTAGGTTTAGCGGCTAGCCATTCGCGGGACAATGAGCAGTTCTTC. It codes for CASSLGLAASHSRDNEQFF.